The rows below give T cell receptor beta chains drawn from one sample of a study of response to subunit inactivated influenza vaccine. MiXCR was run by TCRdb on the RT-PCR reads, yielding one entry per CDR3 protein. The sample lists approximately 700,000 distinct CDR3 sequences, 11% to 15% occurring once. This sample comprised PBMCs from blood, obtained approximately 15 days before vaccination. All receptors derive from a man in his forties or fifties who received an inactivated influenza vaccine. Both conserved end residues are part of each CDR3. The D gene is left open where the match is weak. Part of the rows lack a size; the others show once, few, many or a class for expanded clones.

D gene	V gene	clone size	J gene	CDR3 protein	CDR3 DNA
TRBD1	TRBV3-1	few	TRBJ2-1	CASSPHRGVQFF	TGTGCCAGCAGCCCGCACAGGGGGGTTCAGTTCTTC
NA	TRBV7-2	NA	TRBJ2-1	CASSLGPGRQEQFF	TGTGCCAGCAGCTTAGGTCCGGGAAGACAGGAGCAGTTCTTC
NA	TRBV7-2	NA	TRBJ2-2	CASRYMVGTGELFF	TGTGCCAGCAGGTACATGGTTGGCACCGGGGAGCTGTTTTTT
NA	TRBV6-6	few	TRBJ2-7	CASSNPTEQYF	TGTGCCAGCAGCAACCCGACAGAGCAGTACTTC
TRBD1	TRBV7-2	few	TRBJ2-7	CASSYPGTAQYEQYF	TGTGCCAGCAGTTACCCAGGGACAGCTCAGTACGAGCAGTACTTC
TRBD2	TRBV3-1	many	TRBJ2-1	CASNLAGVNNEQFF	TGTGCCAGCAACCTAGCGGGAGTCAACAATGAGCAGTTCTTC
NA	TRBV29-1	NA	TRBJ1-1	CSVLLPNTEAFF	TGCAGCGTCCTGTTACCTAACACTGAAGCTTTCTTT
NA	TRBV2	few	TRBJ2-7	CASSEAGRGGKQYF	TGTGCCAGCAGTGAAGCCGGCAGGGGGGGGAAGCAGTACTTC
TRBD2	TRBV28	NA	TRBJ2-7	CASSLGTSNYEQYF	TGTGCCAGCAGTTTAGGGACTAGCAATTACGAGCAGTACTTC
TRBD1	TRBV24-1	NA	TRBJ2-1	CATSDSTGLTYNEQFF	TGTGCCACCAGTGACTCGACAGGGCTCACCTACAATGAGCAGTTCTTC
NA	TRBV15	few	TRBJ2-7	CATSRAPRGSYEQYF	TGTGCCACCAGCAGAGCTCCGAGAGGGTCCTACGAGCAGTACTTC
NA	TRBV27	NA	TRBJ1-1	CASSLSRTPNTEAFF	TGTGCCAGCAGTTTATCTCGGACACCGAACACTGAAGCTTTCTTT
TRBD1	TRBV28	few	TRBJ1-6	CASQTGGGSPLHF	TGTGCCAGCCAAACAGGGGGCGGATCACCCCTCCACTTT
NA	TRBV12-3/TRBV12-4	NA	TRBJ1-2	CASSLNGLNYGYTF	TGTGCCAGCAGTTTAAACGGGCTGAACTATGGCTACACCTTC
NA	TRBV3-1	NA	TRBJ1-4	CASSQVGVANEKLFF	TGTGCCAGCAGCCAAGTCGGGGTTGCTAATGAAAAACTGTTTTTT
TRBD1	TRBV2	few	TRBJ2-7	CASRDDRDEQYF	TGTGCCAGCAGGGACGACAGGGACGAGCAGTACTTC
NA	TRBV10-3	NA	TRBJ2-1	CAISEMWEAGKEQFF	TGTGCCATCAGTGAGATGTGGGAGGCCGGTAAGGAGCAGTTCTTC
TRBD1	TRBV7-8	few	TRBJ1-2	CASSLVSGGAGGYTF	TGTGCCAGCAGCTTAGTTTCAGGGGGCGCGGGGGGCTACACCTTC
NA	TRBV6-5	few	TRBJ2-1	CASSYEFSSYNEQFF	TGTGCCAGCAGTTACGAATTCTCCTCCTACAATGAGCAGTTCTTC
TRBD2	TRBV7-2	many	TRBJ2-4	CASSYKLAGTLGNIQYF	TGTGCCAGCAGTTATAAACTAGCGGGCACGCTGGGGAACATTCAGTACTTC
TRBD2	TRBV20-1	few	TRBJ2-3	CSASGTSGKLQYF	TGCAGTGCTAGCGGGACTAGCGGGAAGTTGCAGTATTTT
TRBD2	TRBV5-6	NA	TRBJ2-2	CASSLELAGGSGELFF	TGTGCCAGCAGCTTGGAACTAGCGGGAGGTTCCGGGGAGCTGTTTTTT
NA	TRBV7-9	NA	TRBJ2-7	CASSGGEPLSYEQYF	TGTGCCAGCAGCGGAGGCGAGCCGCTCTCCTACGAGCAGTACTTC
NA	TRBV7-3	few	TRBJ2-7	CASSLNPGSSNEQYF	TGTGCCAGCAGCTTAAATCCCGGGAGTAGCAACGAGCAGTACTTC
TRBD1	TRBV11-2	few	TRBJ1-2	CASSLGQGAYGGYTF	TGTGCCAGCAGCTTAGGACAGGGGGCGTACGGTGGCTACACCTTC
TRBD2	TRBV5-1	NA	TRBJ2-7	CASSLEQPNRAGAPYEQYF	TGCGCCAGCAGCTTGGAACAGCCCAACCGAGCGGGAGCGCCCTACGAGCAGTACTTC
NA	TRBV5-1	NA	TRBJ2-1	CASSLEPGYEQFF	TGCGCCAGCAGCTTGGAACCAGGGTATGAGCAGTTCTTC
TRBD2	TRBV6-2/TRBV6-3	few	TRBJ2-3	CASSYGTSRYTQYF	TGTGCCAGCAGTTACGGGACTAGCAGGTATACGCAGTATTTT
TRBD1	TRBV6-1	NA	TRBJ1-2	CASSQTGGANYGYTF	TGTGCCAGCAGTCAGACAGGGGGCGCAAACTATGGCTACACCTTC
NA	TRBV7-3	NA	TRBJ2-2	CASSLTFGDTGELFF	TGTGCCAGCAGCTTAACTTTTGGGGACACCGGGGAGCTGTTTTTT
NA	TRBV12-3/TRBV12-4	NA	TRBJ2-2	CASSFPHGELFF	TGTGCCAGCAGTTTCCCCCACGGGGAGCTGTTTTTT
NA	TRBV3-1	NA	TRBJ2-7	CASSQILTGSYEQYF	TGTGCCAGCAGCCAGATTCTAACAGGTTCCTACGAGCAGTACTTC
NA	TRBV5-8	NA	TRBJ1-5	CASSQGLYQPQHF	TGTGCCAGCAGCCAGGGACTTTATCAGCCCCAGCATTTT
TRBD1	TRBV5-1	NA	TRBJ2-1	CASSSRQGTEQFF	TGCGCCAGCAGCTCCCGACAGGGGACTGAGCAGTTCTTC
NA	TRBV2	NA	TRBJ2-7	CASSGLGATYEQYF	TGTGCCAGCAGTGGACTCGGGGCAACCTACGAGCAGTACTTC
TRBD1	TRBV7-9	many	TRBJ2-7	CASSSGTGFNEQYF	TGTGCCAGCAGCTCCGGGACAGGGTTCAACGAGCAGTACTTC
NA	TRBV7-2	NA	TRBJ2-6	CASSSSGFGANVLTF	TGTGCCAGCAGCTCTTCCGGGTTCGGGGCCAACGTCCTGACTTTC
NA	TRBV30	few	TRBJ1-1	CAWSLIAEAFF	TGTGCCTGGAGTCTAATCGCTGAAGCTTTCTTT